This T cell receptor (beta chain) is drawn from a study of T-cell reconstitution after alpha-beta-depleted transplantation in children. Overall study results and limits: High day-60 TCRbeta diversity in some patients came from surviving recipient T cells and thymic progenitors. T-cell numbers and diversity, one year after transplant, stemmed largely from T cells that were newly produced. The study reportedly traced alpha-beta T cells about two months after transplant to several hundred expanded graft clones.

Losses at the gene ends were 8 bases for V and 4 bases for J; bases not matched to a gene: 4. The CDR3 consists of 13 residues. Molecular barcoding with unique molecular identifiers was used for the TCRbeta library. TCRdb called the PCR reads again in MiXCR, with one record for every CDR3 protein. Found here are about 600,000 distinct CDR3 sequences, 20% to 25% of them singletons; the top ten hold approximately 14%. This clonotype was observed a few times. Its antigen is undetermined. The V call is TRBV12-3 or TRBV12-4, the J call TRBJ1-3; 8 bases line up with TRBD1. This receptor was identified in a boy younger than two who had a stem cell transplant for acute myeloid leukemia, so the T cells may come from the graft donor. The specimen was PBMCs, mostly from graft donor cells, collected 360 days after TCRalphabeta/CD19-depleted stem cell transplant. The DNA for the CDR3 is TGTGCCAGCGTCGCAGGGGGCGGAAACACCATATATTTT. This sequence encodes CASVAGGGNTIYF.